These T cell receptor beta chains were read from a single sample in a study of T cells of healthy individuals. MiXCR was run by TCRdb on the 5' RACE reads, yielding one entry per CDR3 protein. This table holds around 98,000 distinct CDR3 sequences, 17% found once. The receptors here all came from a human donor in good health. CDR3s leave out the opening cysteine and the closing phenylalanine or tryptophan.

v_gene: TRBV20-1
j_gene: TRBJ2-1
CDR3aa: SAREAGSYNEQF

v_gene: TRBV20-1
j_gene: TRBJ2-7
CDR3aa: SASLLRDGFYEQY

v_gene: TRBV29-1
j_gene: TRBJ2-7
CDR3aa: SARGYAYEQY

v_gene: TRBV7-2
j_gene: TRBJ1-2
CDR3aa: ASSYRTGSNYGYT

v_gene: TRBV21-1
j_gene: TRBJ1-3
CDR3aa: ASSRKTAFLGSSNSGNTIY

v_gene: TRBV5-6
j_gene: TRBJ2-7
CDR3aa: ASRSQNYEQY

v_gene: TRBV9
j_gene: TRBJ2-2
CDR3aa: ASSPSWANHTGELF

v_gene: TRBV7-8
j_gene: TRBJ1-5
CDR3aa: ASSYYAPWPPGGDNQPQH

v_gene: TRBV7-9
j_gene: TRBJ2-1
CDR3aa: ASSAQGGSSYNEQF

v_gene: TRBV2
j_gene: TRBJ1-1
CDR3aa: ASTFDTEAF

v_gene: TRBV18
j_gene: TRBJ2-1
CDR3aa: ASSPPSGWYYNEQF

v_gene: TRBV29-1
j_gene: TRBJ1-2
CDR3aa: SVQSPGFSTYGYT

v_gene: TRBV4-3
j_gene: TRBJ2-7
CDR3aa: ASSQDPPSGTAHYEQY

v_gene: TRBV7-9
j_gene: TRBJ2-2
CDR3aa: ASSLASGGTSTGELF

v_gene: TRBV11-2
j_gene: TRBJ2-3
CDR3aa: ASSFVSSGGWDTQY

v_gene: TRBV27
j_gene: TRBJ2-7
CDR3aa: ASSYQGQGGNEQY

v_gene: TRBV5-1
j_gene: TRBJ2-7
CDR3aa: ASSPVWGSEQY

v_gene: TRBV11-1
j_gene: TRBJ2-1
CDR3aa: ASSLELAGGNEQF

v_gene: TRBV5-1
j_gene: TRBJ2-7
CDR3aa: ASSLSGGHYEQY

v_gene: TRBV20-1
j_gene: TRBJ1-5
CDR3aa: SAPGQGAYQPQH

v_gene: TRBV29-1
j_gene: TRBJ2-3
CDR3aa: SVTGLAGGANPSTDTQY

v_gene: TRBV12-3/TRBV12-4
j_gene: TRBJ2-5
CDR3aa: ASSTLAYQETQY

v_gene: TRBV4-3
j_gene: TRBJ1-2
CDR3aa: ASSLDRSYGYT

v_gene: TRBV12-3/TRBV12-4
j_gene: TRBJ2-3
CDR3aa: ASSSTSGATDTQY

v_gene: TRBV20-1
j_gene: TRBJ2-5
CDR3aa: SARQGMRVETQY

v_gene: TRBV29-1
j_gene: TRBJ2-7
CDR3aa: SGSGQTHEQY

v_gene: TRBV24-1
j_gene: TRBJ1-1
CDR3aa: ATSDARGLGEAF

v_gene: TRBV6-2/TRBV6-3
j_gene: TRBJ1-5
CDR3aa: ASRQGDQPQH

v_gene: TRBV28
j_gene: TRBJ2-7
CDR3aa: ASSSPEIGSTYEQY

v_gene: TRBV7-9
j_gene: TRBJ1-1
CDR3aa: ASSLAHRGTEAF

v_gene: TRBV7-2
j_gene: TRBJ1-1
CDR3aa: ASSSFVRGGGAF

v_gene: TRBV4-3
j_gene: TRBJ1-2
CDR3aa: ASSQNVRINYGYT

v_gene: TRBV5-1
j_gene: TRBJ2-7
CDR3aa: ASSPRALNGKKEQY

v_gene: TRBV5-1
j_gene: TRBJ1-4
CDR3aa: ASRKVPGQGSTNEKLF

v_gene: TRBV19
j_gene: TRBJ2-3
CDR3aa: ASSERDWFGAQY

v_gene: TRBV20-1
j_gene: TRBJ2-7
CDR3aa: SAREDREQY

v_gene: TRBV6-5
j_gene: TRBJ2-4
CDR3aa: ASSYGGTSVGNIQY